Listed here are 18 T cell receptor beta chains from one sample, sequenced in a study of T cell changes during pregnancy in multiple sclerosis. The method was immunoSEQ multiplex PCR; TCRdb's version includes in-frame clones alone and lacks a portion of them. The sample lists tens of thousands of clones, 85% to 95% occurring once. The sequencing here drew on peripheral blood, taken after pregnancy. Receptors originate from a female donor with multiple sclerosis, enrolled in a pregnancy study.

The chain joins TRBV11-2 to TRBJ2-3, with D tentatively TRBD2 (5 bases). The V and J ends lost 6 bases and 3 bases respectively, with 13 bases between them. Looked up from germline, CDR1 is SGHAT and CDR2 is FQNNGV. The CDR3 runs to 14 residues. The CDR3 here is CASRFTSETDTQYF. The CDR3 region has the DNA TGTGCCAGCAGGTTCACTAGTGAAACAGATACGCAGTATTTT.

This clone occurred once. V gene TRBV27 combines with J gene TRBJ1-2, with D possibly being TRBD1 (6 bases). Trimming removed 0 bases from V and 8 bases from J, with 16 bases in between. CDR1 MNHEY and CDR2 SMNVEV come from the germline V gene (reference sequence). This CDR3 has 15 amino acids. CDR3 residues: CASSLSGQGHRGYTF. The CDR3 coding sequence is TGTGCCAGCAGTTTATCAGGGCAGGGGCACCGGGGCTACACCTTC.

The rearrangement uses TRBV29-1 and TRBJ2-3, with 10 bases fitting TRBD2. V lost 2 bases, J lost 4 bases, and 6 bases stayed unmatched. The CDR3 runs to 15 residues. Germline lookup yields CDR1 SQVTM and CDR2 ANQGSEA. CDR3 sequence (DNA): TGCAGCGTTGAACTAGCGGGAGTAGAACCAGATACGCAGTATTTT. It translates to CSVELAGVEPDTQYF.

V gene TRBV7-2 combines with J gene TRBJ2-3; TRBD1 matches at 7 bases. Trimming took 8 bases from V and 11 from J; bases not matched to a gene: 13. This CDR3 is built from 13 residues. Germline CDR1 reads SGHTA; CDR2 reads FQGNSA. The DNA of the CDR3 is TGTGCCAGCTTACCAACCCCAAGGGACAGGCAGTATTTT. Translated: CASLPTPRDRQYF. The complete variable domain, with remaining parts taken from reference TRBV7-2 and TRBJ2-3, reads GAGVSQSPSNKVTEKGKDVELRCDPISGHTALYWYRQSLGQGLEFLIYFQGNSAPDKSGLPSDRFSAERTGGSVSTLTIQRTQQEDSAVYLCASLPTPRDRQYFGPGTRLTVL.

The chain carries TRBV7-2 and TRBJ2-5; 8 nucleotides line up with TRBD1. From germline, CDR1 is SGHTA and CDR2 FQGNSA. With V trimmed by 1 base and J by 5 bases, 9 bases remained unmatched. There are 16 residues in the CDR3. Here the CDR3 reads CASSLVLQGAGETQYF. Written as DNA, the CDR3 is TGTGCCAGCAGCTTAGTTTTGCAGGGGGCTGGGGAGACCCAGTACTTC.

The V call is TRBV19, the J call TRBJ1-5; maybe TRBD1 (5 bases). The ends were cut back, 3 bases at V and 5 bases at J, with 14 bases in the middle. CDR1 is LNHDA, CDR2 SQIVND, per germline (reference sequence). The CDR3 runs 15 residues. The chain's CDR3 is CASSIRGGGDQPQHF. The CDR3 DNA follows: TGTGCCAGTAGTATCCGTGGGGGGGGTGATCAGCCCCAGCATTTT.

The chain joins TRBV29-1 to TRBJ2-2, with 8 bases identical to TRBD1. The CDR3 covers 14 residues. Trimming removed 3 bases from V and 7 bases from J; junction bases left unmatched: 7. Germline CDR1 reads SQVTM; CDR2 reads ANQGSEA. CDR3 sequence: CSVDPGQGGGELFF. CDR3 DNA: TGCAGCGTTGACCCCGGACAGGGAGGCGGGGAGCTGTTTTTT.

The CDR3 protein is CSVVDRVDKNIQYF. The CDR3 DNA reads TGCAGCGTTGTGGACAGGGTCGACAAAAACATTCAGTACTTC. The J gene is TRBJ2-4, the V gene TRBV29-1, with 8 bases matching TRBD1. CDR1 and CDR2 from the germline V gene are SQVTM and ANQGSEA. This CDR3 has 14 amino acids. Trimming at V came to 4 bases and at J to 3 bases, leaving 5 bases not matched to a gene. Using reference TRBV29-1 and TRBJ2-4 for the parts outside the CDR3, the full variable domain is SAVISQKPSRDICQRGTSLTIQCQVDSQVTMMFWYRQQPGQSLTLIATANQGSEATYESGFVIDKFPISRPNLTFSTLTVSNMSPEDSSIYLCSVVDRVDKNIQYFGAGTRLSVL.

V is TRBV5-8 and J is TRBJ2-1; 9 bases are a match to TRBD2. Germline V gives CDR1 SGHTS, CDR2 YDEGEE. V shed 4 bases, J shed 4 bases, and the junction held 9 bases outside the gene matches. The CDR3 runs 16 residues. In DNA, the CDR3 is TGTGCCAGCAGCGCGGGGGGGGGCTCCCTTTACAATGAGCAGTTCTTC. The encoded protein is CASSAGGGSLYNEQFF.

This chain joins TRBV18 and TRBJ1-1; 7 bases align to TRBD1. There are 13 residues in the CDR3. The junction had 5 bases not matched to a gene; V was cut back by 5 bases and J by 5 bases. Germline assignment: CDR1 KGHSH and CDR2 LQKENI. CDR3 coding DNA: TGTGCCAGCTCAGGGACAGAAGGGACTGAAGCTTTCTTT. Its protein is CASSGTEGTEAFF.

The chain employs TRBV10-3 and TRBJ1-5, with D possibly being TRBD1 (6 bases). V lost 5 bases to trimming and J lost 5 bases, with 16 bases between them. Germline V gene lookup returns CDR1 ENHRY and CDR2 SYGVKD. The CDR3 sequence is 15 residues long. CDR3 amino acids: CAISSIQGIDQPQHF. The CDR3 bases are TGTGCCATCAGTAGTATACAGGGTATCGATCAGCCCCAGCATTTT.

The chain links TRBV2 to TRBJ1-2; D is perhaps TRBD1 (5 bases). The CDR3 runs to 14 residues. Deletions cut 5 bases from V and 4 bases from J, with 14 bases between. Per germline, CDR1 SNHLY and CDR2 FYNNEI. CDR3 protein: CASSPQRGGYGYTF. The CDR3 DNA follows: TGTGCCAGCAGTCCACAGAGGGGAGGCTATGGCTACACCTTC.

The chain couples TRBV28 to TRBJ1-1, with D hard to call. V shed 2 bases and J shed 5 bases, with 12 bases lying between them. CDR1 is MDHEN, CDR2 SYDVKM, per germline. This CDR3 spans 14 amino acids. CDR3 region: CASSLVGGMTEAFF. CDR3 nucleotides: TGTGCCAGCAGTTTAGTGGGAGGTATGACTGAAGCTTTCTTT.

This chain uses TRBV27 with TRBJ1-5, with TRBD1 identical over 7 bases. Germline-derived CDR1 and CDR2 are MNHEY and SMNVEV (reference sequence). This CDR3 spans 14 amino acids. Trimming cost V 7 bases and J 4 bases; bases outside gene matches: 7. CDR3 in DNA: TGTGCCAGCAAACCGGACAGGACAAATCAGCCCCAGCATTTT. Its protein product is CASKPDRTNQPQHF.

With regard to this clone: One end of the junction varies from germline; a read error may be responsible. The CDR3 region is CASRMGDRGPHF. The CDR3 nucleotides are TGTGCCAGCCGGATGGGAGACAGGGGGCCACACTTC. The J gene is TRBJ2-7, the V gene TRBV5-8, with 10 bases fitting TRBD1. The CDR3 contains 12 residues. Germline CDR1 and CDR2: SGHTS and YDEGEE.

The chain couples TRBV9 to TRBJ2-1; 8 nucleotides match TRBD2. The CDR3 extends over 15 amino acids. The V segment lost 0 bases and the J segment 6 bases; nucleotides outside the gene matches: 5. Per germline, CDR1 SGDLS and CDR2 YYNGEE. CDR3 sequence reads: CASSVDGRALNEQFF. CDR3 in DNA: TGTGCCAGCAGCGTAGACGGGAGGGCCCTCAATGAGCAGTTCTTC.

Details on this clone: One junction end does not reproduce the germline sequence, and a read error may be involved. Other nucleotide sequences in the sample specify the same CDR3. The CDR3 DNA reads TGTGCTAGCAGCTTGGGACAGAACACTGAAGCTTTCTTT. It is translated as CASSLGQNTEAFF. The rearrangement uses TRBV7-7 and TRBJ1-1; D might be TRBD1 (6 bases). CDR1 SSHAT and CDR2 FNYEAQ come from the germline V gene (reference sequence). CDR3 length: 13 residues.

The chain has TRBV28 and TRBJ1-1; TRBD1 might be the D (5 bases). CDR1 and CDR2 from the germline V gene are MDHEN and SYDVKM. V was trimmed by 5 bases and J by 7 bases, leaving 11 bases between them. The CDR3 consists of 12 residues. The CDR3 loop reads CASSLGQDEAFF. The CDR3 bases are TGTGCCAGCAGTCTAGGACAAGATGAAGCTTTCTTT.